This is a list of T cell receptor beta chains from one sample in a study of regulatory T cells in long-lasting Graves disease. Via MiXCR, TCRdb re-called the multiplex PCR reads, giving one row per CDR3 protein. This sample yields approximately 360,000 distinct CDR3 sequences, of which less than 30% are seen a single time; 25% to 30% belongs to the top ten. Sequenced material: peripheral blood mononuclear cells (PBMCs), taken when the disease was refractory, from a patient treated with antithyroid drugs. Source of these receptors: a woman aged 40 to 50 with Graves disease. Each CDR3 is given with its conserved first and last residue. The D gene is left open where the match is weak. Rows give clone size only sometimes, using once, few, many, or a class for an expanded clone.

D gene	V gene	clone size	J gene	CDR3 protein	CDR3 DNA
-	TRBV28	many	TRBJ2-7	CASSLAQTYEQYF	TGTGCCAGCAGTTTGGCTCAGACCTACGAGCAGTACTTC
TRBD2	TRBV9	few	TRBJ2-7	CASSQAGEVSYEQYF	TGTGCCAGCAGCCAGGCGGGGGAGGTATCCTACGAGCAGTACTTC
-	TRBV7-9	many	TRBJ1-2	CASSPRTYNYGYTF	TGTGCCAGCAGCCCGCGCACTTATAACTATGGCTACACCTTC
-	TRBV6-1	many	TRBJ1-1	CASLIRGDTEAFF	TGTGCCAGCCTCATACGTGGGGACACTGAAGCTTTCTTT
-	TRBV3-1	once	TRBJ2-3	CASSVGGVTDTQYF	TGTGCCAGCTCAGTGGGCGGGGTCACAGATACGCAGTATTTT
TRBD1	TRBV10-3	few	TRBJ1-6	CAISEKTGQSPLHF	TGTGCCATCAGTGAGAAGACAGGGCAGTCACCCCTCCACTTT
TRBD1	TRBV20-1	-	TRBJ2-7	CSAHWTGAPYEQYF	TGCAGTGCCCACTGGACAGGCGCTCCCTACGAGCAGTACTTC
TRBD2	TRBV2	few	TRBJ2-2	CASRLGTSPGELFF	TGTGCCAGCAGGCTTGGGACTAGCCCCGGGGAGCTGTTTTTT
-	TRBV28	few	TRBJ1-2	CASSSLGTRLNYGYTF	TGTGCCAGCAGTTCACTCGGGACGCGACTAAACTATGGCTACACCTTC
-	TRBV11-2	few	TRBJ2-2	CASSPDLIGELFF	TGTGCCAGCAGCCCAGACCTCATCGGGGAGCTGTTTTTT
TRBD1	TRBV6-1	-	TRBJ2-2	CASSEPASWDRVNTGELFF	TGTGCCAGCAGTGAACCCGCTTCTTGGGACAGGGTAAACACCGGGGAGCTGTTTTTT
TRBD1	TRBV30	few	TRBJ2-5	CAWSLGTGEQETQYF	TGTGCCTGGAGTCTAGGGACAGGGGAACAAGAGACCCAGTACTTC
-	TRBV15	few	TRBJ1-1	CATSRDLGTEAFF	TGTGCCACCAGCAGAGATTTGGGAACTGAAGCTTTCTTT
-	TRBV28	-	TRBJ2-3	CASSPSPTYTQYF	TGTGCCAGCAGTCCCTCCCCGACCTATACGCAGTATTTT
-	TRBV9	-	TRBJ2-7	CASSVEEAQYEQYF	TGTGCCAGCAGCGTAGAAGAGGCGCAATACGAGCAGTACTTC
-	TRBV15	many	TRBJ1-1	CATSRNTLDSMNTEAFF	TGTGCCACCAGCAGAAATACCCTGGACAGCATGAACACTGAAGCTTTCTTT
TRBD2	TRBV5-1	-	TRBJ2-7	CASKPGTSGFNEQYF	TGCGCCAGCAAACCCGGGACTAGCGGGTTTAACGAGCAGTACTTC
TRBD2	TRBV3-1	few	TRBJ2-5	CASSQALAGGQETQYF	TGTGCCAGCAGCCAAGCGTTAGCGGGAGGGCAAGAGACCCAGTACTTC
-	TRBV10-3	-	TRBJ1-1	CAINESYPLGEAFF	TGTGCCATCAATGAGTCGTATCCGTTAGGGGAAGCTTTCTTT
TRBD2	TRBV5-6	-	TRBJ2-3	CASERTSDTDTQYF	TGTGCCAGCGAGAGGACTAGCGACACAGATACGCAGTATTTT
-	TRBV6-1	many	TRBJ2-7	CASSPGGTNYEQYF	TGTGCCAGCAGCCCCGGCGGGACGAACTACGAGCAGTACTTC
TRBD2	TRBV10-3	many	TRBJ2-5	CAISESGLLETQYF	TGTGCCATCAGTGAGTCGGGACTACTAGAGACCCAGTACTTC
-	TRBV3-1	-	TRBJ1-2	CASSHSFGYTF	TGTGCCAGCAGCCATAGTTTTGGCTACACCTTC
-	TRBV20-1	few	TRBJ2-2	CSAVEPTGTLANTGELFF	TGCAGTGCCGTGGAACCTACAGGGACTCTCGCGAACACCGGGGAGCTGTTTTTT
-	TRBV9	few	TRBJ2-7	CASSVQAASYEQYF	TGTGCCAGCAGCGTCCAGGCTGCGAGCTACGAGCAGTACTTC
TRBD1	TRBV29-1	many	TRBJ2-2	CSVRGPSSSNTGELFF	TGCAGCGTCAGGGGGCCTTCCTCCTCGAACACCGGGGAGCTGTTTTTT
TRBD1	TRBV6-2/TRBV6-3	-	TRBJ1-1	CASNERTGTEAFF	TGTGCCAGCAACGAGAGGACAGGGACAGAAGCTTTCTTT
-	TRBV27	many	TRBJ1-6	CASSSTGRSYNSPLHF	TGTGCCAGCAGCTCAACAGGGAGGTCCTATAATTCACCCCTCCACTTT
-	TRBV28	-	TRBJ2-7	CASSLGVGSYEQYF	TGTGCCAGCAGTTTAGGGGTGGGTAGCTACGAGCAGTACTTC
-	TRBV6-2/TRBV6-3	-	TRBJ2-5	CASSYSSSGGYQETQYF	TGTGCCAGCAGTTACTCGAGTTCAGGAGGCTACCAAGAGACCCAGTACTTC
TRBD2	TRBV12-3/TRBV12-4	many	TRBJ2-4	CASSPREGVAKNIQYF	TGTGCCAGCAGTCCCAGGGAGGGTGTTGCCAAAAACATTCAGTACTTC
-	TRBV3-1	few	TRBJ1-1	CASSPRTDTEAFF	TGTGCCAGCAGCCCAAGAACGGACACTGAAGCTTTCTTT
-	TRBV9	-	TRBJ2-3	CASSVGTSPDTQYF	TGTGCCAGCAGCGTAGGGACTTCGCCAGATACGCAGTATTTT
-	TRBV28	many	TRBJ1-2	CASSFRFWHYGYTF	TGTGCCAGCAGCTTCAGGTTTTGGCACTATGGCTACACCTTC
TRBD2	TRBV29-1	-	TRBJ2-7	CSVGRLAGTYEQYF	TGCAGCGTTGGGCGACTAGCGGGAACCTACGAGCAGTACTTC
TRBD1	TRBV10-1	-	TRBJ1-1	CASSESGGSGTEAFF	TGCGCCAGCAGTGAGTCAGGGGGCTCGGGCACTGAAGCTTTCTTT
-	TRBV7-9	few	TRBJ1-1	CASSLGPQGEAFF	TGTGCCAGCAGCTTAGGACCACAGGGTGAAGCTTTCTTT
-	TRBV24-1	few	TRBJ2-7	CATSDPPRGYHEQYF	TGTGCCACCAGTGATCCCCCGCGGGGCTACCACGAGCAGTACTTC
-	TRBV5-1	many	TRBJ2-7	CASSLVPDLDEQYF	TGCGCCAGCAGCTTGGTACCTGACCTAGACGAGCAGTACTTC
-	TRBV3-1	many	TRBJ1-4	CASSPGPINEKLFF	TGTGCCAGCAGCCCGGGACCGATTAATGAAAAACTGTTTTTT
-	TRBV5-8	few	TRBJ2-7	CASSSRRALYEQYF	TGTGCCAGCAGCTCTCGAAGGGCCCTCTACGAGCAGTACTTC
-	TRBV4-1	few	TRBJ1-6	CASSQPQSVSNSPLHF	TGCGCCAGCAGCCAACCCCAAAGCGTTAGTAATTCACCCCTCCACTTT
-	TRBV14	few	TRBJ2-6	CASSQNNFGANVLTF	TGTGCCAGCAGCCAAAACAACTTTGGGGCCAACGTCCTGACTTTC
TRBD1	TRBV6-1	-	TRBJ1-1	CASSRDSTNTEAFF	TGTGCCAGCAGTCGGGACAGTACGAACACTGAAGCTTTCTTT
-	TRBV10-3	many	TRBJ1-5	CAISESPAGKPQHF	TGTGCCATCAGTGAGTCTCCAGCCGGGAAGCCCCAGCATTTT
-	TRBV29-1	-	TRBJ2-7	CSVRDRLLSYEQYF	TGCAGCGTTCGGGACCGCCTACTTTCCTACGAGCAGTACTTC